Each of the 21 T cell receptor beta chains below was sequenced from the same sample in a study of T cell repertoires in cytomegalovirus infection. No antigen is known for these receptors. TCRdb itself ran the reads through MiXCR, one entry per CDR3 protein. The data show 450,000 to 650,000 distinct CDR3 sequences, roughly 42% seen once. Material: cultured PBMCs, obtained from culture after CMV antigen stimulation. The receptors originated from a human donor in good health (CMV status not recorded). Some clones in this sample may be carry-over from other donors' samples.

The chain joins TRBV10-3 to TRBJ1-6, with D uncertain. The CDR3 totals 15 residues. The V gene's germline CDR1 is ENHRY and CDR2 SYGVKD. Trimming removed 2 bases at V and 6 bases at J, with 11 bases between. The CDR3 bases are TGTGCCATCAGTGAGGGAACCGAGTTTAATTCACCCCTCCACTTT. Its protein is CAISEGTEFNSPLHF.

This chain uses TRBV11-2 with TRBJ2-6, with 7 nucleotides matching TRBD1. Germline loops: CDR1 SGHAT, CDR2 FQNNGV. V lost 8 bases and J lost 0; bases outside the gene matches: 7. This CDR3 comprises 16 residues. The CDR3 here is CASGRGLSSGANVLTF. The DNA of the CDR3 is TGTGCCAGCGGTAGGGGGCTAAGCTCTGGGGCCAACGTCCTGACTTTC.

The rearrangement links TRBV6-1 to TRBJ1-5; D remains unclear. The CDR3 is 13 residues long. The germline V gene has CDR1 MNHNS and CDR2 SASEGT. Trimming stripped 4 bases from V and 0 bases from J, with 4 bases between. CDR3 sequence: CASSVNSNQPQHF. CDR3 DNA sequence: TGTGCCAGCAGTGTAAATAGCAATCAGCCCCAGCATTTT.

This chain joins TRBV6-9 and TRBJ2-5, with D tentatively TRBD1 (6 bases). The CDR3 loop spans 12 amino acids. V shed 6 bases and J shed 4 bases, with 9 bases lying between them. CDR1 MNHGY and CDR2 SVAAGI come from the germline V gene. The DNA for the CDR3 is TGTGCCAGCAGGGGACACGGAGAGACCCAGTACTTC. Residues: CASRGHGETQYF.

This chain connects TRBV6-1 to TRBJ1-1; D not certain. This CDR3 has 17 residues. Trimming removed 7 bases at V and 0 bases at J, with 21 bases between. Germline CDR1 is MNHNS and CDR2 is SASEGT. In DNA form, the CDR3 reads TGTGCCAGCAAGCCCTCAGCTCAGCTTTTATTGAACACTGAAGCTTTCTTT. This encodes CASKPSAQLLLNTEAFF.

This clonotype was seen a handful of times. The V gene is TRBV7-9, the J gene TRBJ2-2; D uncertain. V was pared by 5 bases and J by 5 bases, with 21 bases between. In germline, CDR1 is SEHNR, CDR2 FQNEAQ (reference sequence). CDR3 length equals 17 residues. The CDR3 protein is CASSGPEAGPSTGELFF. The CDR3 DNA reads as TGTGCCAGCAGCGGGCCTGAGGCCGGGCCTTCAACCGGGGAGCTGTTTTTT.

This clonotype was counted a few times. CDR3 nucleotide sequence: TGTGCCAGCAGCTATTCTAATAGTGAGCAGTTCTTC. Its protein is CASSYSNSEQFF. The V gene is TRBV7-9, the J gene TRBJ2-1; D is undetermined. The CDR3 has 12 residues. The germline CDR1 and CDR2 sequences are SEHNR and FQNEAQ (reference sequence). V lost 4 bases and J lost 9, with 10 bases in between.

DNA of the CDR3: TGCGCCAGCAGCCAAGCCGTAAGCTCTGGGGGGAGGAATTCACCCCTCCACTTT. Its translation is CASSQAVSSGGRNSPLHF. The rearrangement uses TRBV4-1 and TRBJ1-6, with D tentatively TRBD1 (5 bases). CDR3 length equals 18 residues. Trimming took 1 base from V and 7 from J, leaving 20 bases between them. The V gene's germline CDR1 is MGHRA and CDR2 YSYEKL.

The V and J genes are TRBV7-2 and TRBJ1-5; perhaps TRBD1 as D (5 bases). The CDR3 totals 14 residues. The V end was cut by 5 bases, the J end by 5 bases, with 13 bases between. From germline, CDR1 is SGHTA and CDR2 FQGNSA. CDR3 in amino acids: CASSPGGFDQPQHF. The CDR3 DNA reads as TGTGCCAGCAGCCCCGGGGGTTTCGATCAGCCCCAGCATTTT.

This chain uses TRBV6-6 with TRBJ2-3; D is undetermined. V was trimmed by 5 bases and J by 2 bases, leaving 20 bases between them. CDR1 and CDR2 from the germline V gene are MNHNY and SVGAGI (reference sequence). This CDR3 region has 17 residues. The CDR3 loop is CASSNGGSLGVTDTQYF. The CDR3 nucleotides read TGTGCCAGCAGTAACGGCGGTAGCCTAGGAGTCACAGATACGCAGTATTTT.

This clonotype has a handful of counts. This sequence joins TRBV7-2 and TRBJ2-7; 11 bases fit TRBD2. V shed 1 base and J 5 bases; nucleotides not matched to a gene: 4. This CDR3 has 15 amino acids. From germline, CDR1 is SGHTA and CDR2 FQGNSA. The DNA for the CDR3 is TGTGCCAGCAGCTTAGTTAGCGGGAGGGCCGACGAGCAGTACTTC. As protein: CASSLVSGRADEQYF.

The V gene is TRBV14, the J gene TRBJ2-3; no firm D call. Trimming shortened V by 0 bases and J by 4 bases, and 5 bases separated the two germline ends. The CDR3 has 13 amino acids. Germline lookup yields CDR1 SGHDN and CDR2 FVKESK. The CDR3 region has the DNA TGTGCCAGCAGCCAAGATACGGCAGATACGCAGTATTTT. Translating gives CASSQDTADTQYF.

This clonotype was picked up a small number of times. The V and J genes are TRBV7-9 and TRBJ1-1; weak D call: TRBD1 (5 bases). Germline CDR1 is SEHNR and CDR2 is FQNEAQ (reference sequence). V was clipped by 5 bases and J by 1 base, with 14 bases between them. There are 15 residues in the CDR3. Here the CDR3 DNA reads TGTGCCAGCAGCCCAAGGGACGGTGCGAACACTGAAGCTTTCTTT. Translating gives CASSPRDGANTEAFF.

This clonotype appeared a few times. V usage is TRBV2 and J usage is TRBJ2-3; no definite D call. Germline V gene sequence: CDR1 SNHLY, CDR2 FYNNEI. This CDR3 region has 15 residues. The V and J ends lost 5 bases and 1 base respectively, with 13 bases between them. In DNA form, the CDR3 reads TGTGCCAGCAGTCCTCTAGTAAGGGGCACAGATACGCAGTATTTT. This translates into CASSPLVRGTDTQYF. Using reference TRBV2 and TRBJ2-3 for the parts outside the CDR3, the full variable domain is EPEVTQTPSHQVTQMGQEVILRCVPISNHLYFYWYRQILGQKVEFLVSFYNNEISEKSEIFDDQFSVERPDGSNFTLKIRSTKLEDSAMYFCASSPLVRGTDTQYFGPGTRLTVL.

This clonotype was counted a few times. CDR3 in DNA: TGTGCCAGCAGCGAAACTAGCGGGGGGGCTGGCGAGCAGTACTTC. It codes for CASSETSGGAGEQYF. The chain recombines TRBV7-9 with TRBJ2-7; 13 nucleotides line up with TRBD2. In germline, CDR1 is SEHNR, CDR2 FQNEAQ (reference sequence). The J segment lost 6 bases and the V segment lost 5 bases, leaving 7 bases of the junction unmatched. The CDR3 length is 15 residues.

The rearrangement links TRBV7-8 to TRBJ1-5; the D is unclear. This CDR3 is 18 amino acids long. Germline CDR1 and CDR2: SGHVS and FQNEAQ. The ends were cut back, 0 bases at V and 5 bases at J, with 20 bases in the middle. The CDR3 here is CASSLAGWEAASHQPQHF. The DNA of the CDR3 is TGTGCCAGCAGCTTAGCGGGTTGGGAGGCCGCTTCACATCAGCCCCAGCATTTT.

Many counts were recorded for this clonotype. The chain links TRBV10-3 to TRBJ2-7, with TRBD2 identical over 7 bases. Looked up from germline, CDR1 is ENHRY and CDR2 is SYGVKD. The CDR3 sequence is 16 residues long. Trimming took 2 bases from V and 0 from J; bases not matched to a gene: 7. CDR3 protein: CAISEGEGDSSYEQYF. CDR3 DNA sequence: TGTGCCATCAGTGAGGGGGAGGGAGACAGCTCCTACGAGCAGTACTTC.

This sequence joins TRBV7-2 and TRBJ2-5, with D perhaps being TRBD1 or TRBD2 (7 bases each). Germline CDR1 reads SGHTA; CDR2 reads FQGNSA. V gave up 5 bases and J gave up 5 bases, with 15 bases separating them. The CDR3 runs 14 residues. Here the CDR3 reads CASSPGGARETQYF. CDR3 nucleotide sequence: TGTGCCAGCAGCCCAGGGGGGGCACGGGAGACCCAGTACTTC.

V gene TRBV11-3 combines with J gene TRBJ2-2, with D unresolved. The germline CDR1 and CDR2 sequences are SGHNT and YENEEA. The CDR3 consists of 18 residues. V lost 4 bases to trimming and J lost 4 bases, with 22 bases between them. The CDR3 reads CASSSTTTAFLPTGELFF. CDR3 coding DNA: TGTGCCAGCAGCTCCACAACTACAGCTTTTCTACCCACCGGGGAGCTGTTTTTT.

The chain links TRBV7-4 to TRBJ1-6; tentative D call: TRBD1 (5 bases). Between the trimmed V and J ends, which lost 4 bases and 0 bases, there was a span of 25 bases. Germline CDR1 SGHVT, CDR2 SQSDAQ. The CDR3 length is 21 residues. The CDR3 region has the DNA TGTGCCAGCAGCTCACTGCTCGGCCGGGGCCCCGAAAGCTCCTATAATTCACCCCTCCACTTT. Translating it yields CASSSLLGRGPESSYNSPLHF.

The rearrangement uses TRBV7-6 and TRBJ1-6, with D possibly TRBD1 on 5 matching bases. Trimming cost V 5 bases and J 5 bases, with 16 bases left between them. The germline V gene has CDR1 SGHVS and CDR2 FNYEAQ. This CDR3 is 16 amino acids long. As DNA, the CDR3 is TGTGCCAGCAGCCCTACCGGGGGGAAGGATAATTCACCCCTCCACTTT. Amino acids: CASSPTGGKDNSPLHF.